Below, 11 T cell receptor beta chains from the same sample are listed, as sequenced in a study of T-cell memory formation after mild COVID-19. MiXCR was run by TCRdb on the 5' RACE reads, yielding one entry per CDR3 protein. The table records some 450,000 distinct CDR3 sequences, around 20% of them present only once. Specimen: PBMCs or a T cell subset sorted from them (not recorded which). These receptor sequences come from an adult woman who had mild COVID-19 (a few samples of this study predate the infection). Cell type and time point are not known.

This clonotype was recorded many times. The V call is TRBV11-2, the J call TRBJ1-4, with a possible D match to TRBD1 (6 bases). CDR1 and CDR2 (germline): SGHAT, FQNNGV. This CDR3 has 14 amino acids. Trimming shortened V by 5 bases and J by 8 bases, and 15 bases separated the two germline ends. CDR3 nucleotides: TGTGCCAGCAGCGTTCGGGAGGGGGGCGAAAAACTGTTTTTT. Protein product: CASSVREGGEKLFF.

V and J are TRBV6-2 or TRBV6-3 and TRBJ2-7, with D uncertain. The CDR3 has 15 residues. Germline V gene sequence: CDR1 MNHEY, CDR2 SVGEGT. V was clipped by 2 bases and J by 3 bases, with 14 bases between them. Here the CDR3 reads CASSYMGILFYEQYF. CDR3 coding DNA: TGTGCCAGCAGTTACATGGGGATTCTCTTCTACGAGCAGTACTTC.

This clonotype was counted a few times. The J gene is TRBJ2-1, the V gene TRBV7-9; 9 bases align to TRBD2. The CDR3 runs 15 residues. Trimming cost V 5 bases and J 3 bases; bases outside gene matches: 5. Germline CDR1 is SEHNR and CDR2 is FQNEAQ (reference sequence). The CDR3 DNA reads TGTGCCAGCAGCGATAGCGGGAGTGACTACAATGAGCAGTTCTTC. Protein: CASSDSGSDYNEQFF.

This clonotype was observed a handful of times. The V and J genes are TRBV5-1 and TRBJ2-7; D might be TRBD1 or TRBD2, each matching 5 bases. The CDR3 loop spans 15 amino acids. Trimming removed 4 bases at V and 3 bases at J, with 17 bases between. Germline V gives CDR1 SGHRS, CDR2 YFSETQ. The CDR3 region has the DNA TGCGCCAGCAGCACCGACCGGGGCCTGATCTACGAGCAGTACTTC. This encodes CASSTDRGLIYEQYF.

This clonotype was seen a handful of times. The chain links TRBV24-1 to TRBJ2-1, with a tentative D call TRBD1 (8 bases). Trimming cost V 5 bases and J 13 bases, with 20 bases left between them. Germline-derived CDR1 and CDR2 are KGHDR and SFDVKD. CDR3 length: 14 residues. CDR3 sequence: CATSVIGQGGGQFF. CDR3 bases: TGTGCCACCAGTGTCATTGGACAGGGAGGGGGCCAGTTCTTC.

This clonotype has more than one count but fewer than ten. V usage is TRBV5-1 and J usage is TRBJ2-1; D possibly corresponds to TRBD2 (6 bases). The CDR3 loop spans 12 amino acids. CDR1 is SGHRS and CDR2 is YFSETQ in the germline V gene. The V end was cut by 3 bases, the J end by 10 bases, with 11 bases between. This chain's CDR3 is CASSSGVREQFF. CDR3 nucleotides: TGCGCCAGCAGCTCGGGAGTGCGAGAGCAGTTCTTC.

V usage is TRBV9 and J usage is TRBJ2-1; 9 bases are a match to TRBD2. V shed 0 bases, J shed 10 bases, and the junction held 5 bases outside the gene matches. The CDR3 is 14 amino acids. The germline V gene encodes CDR1 SGDLS and CDR2 YYNGEE. Written as DNA, the CDR3 is TGTGCCAGCAGCGTAGTCGGGACTAGCTTCGAGCAGTTCTTC. Its protein is CASSVVGTSFEQFF. Combining the CDR3 with reference TRBV9 and TRBJ2-1 gives the whole variable domain DSGVTQTPKHLITATGQRVTLRCSPRSGDLSVYWYQQSLDQGLQFLIQYYNGEERAKGNILERFSAQQFPDLHSELNLSSLELGDSALYFCASSVVGTSFEQFFGPGTRLTVL.

The chain joins TRBV6-2 or TRBV6-3 to TRBJ2-1, with 7 nucleotides matching TRBD1. The germline CDR1 and CDR2 sequences are MNHEY and SVGEGT. With 6 bases clipped from V and 7 bases from J, the junction kept 9 bases outside the gene matches. The CDR3 is 14 residues long. The CDR3 loop is CASRVGTVGNEQFF. CDR3 DNA sequence: TGTGCCAGCAGGGTGGGGACAGTGGGGAATGAGCAGTTCTTC.

This clonotype was observed many times. This chain uses TRBV7-2 with TRBJ2-7; no clear D gene. The CDR3 contains 13 residues. Trimming took off 1 base at V and 6 bases at J, with 10 bases between the two ends. From germline, CDR1 is SGHTA and CDR2 FQGNSA. DNA of the CDR3: TGTGCCAGCAGCTTAGGGCCCTCCGGCGAGCAGTACTTC. Translating it yields CASSLGPSGEQYF.

This clonotype has a handful of counts. The chain is built from TRBV10-3 and TRBJ1-1; perhaps TRBD1 as D (5 bases). Between the trimmed V and J ends, which lost 6 bases and 5 bases, there was a span of 10 bases. Germline CDR1 and CDR2: ENHRY and SYGVKD. The CDR3 contains 12 residues. The CDR3 loop reads CAISPRGTEAFF. CDR3 nucleotides: TGTGCCATCAGCCCGAGGGGTACTGAAGCTTTCTTT.

The table lists this clonotype with a count of one. The genes are TRBV5-1 and TRBJ1-4, with TRBD1 identical over 7 bases. The germline V gene encodes CDR1 SGHRS and CDR2 YFSETQ. V lost 3 bases to trimming and J lost 5 bases; unmatched junction nucleotides: 4. The CDR3 spans 14 residues. The chain's CDR3 is CASSSGTVNEKLFF. CDR3 nucleotides: TGCGCCAGCAGCTCCGGGACAGTAAATGAAAAACTGTTTTTT.